This entry concerns a single T cell receptor beta chain. This clonotype turned up a few times. The antigen it recognizes is unknown. No quality values exist for individual bases; no much larger clone is one base distant. This sample stems from a study of Graves' ophthalmopathy and Graves' hyperthyroidism listed by TCRdb under 2018. Regarding the complete study: Peripheral blood samples were taken at the time of initial diagnosis, before any treatment was given. TCR beta repertoire signatures were used to distinguish Graves' ophthalmopathy from Graves' hyperthyroidism and to predict progression to ophthalmopathy. In total, 135 blood samples were TCR-sequenced: approximately 40 ophthalmopathy, 80 or so hyperthyroidism and some 17 hyperthyroidism-to-ophthalmopathy patients. To explore V-J signatures that distinguish ophthalmopathy from hyperthyroidism, a discovery set of 100 patients was enrolled, made up of around 44 with ophthalmopathy and 57 with stable hyperthyroidism. The independent validation cohort included 20 or so hyperthyroidism patients plus 17 patients who later progressed from hyperthyroidism to ophthalmopathy. In more than 5 hyperthyroidism patients, the T-cell repertoire of thyroid tissue was compared with the T-cell repertoire of blood. Once sampling was done, hyperthyroidism patients were given methimazole at a starting dose of 30 mg daily, while ophthalmopathy patients were given high-dose intravenous methylprednisolone. What the authors observed across the whole study: Among expanded thyroid clonotypes with frequency above 0.001, most also showed up in blood, which suggests that blood repertoires may reflect the thyroid immune response. No statistical method was used to predetermine the sample size, and group allocation was not hidden from the investigators. In cross-validation, the 13-signature model distinguished ophthalmopathy from stable hyperthyroidism with approximately 88% sensitivity and about 84% specificity, and in the test set the corresponding values were roughly 80% and 76%. In validation, the model predicted ophthalmopathy progression with about 71% sensitivity and approximately 72% specificity; more than ten predicted patients were CT-confirmed with GO in a median of 6.5 months.

Patients with ophthalmopathy had moderately to severely active disease, with a Clinical Activity Score of 3 or more, a NOSPECS grade of 4 or more, and a disease duration of less than 3 months. Patients with other autoimmune diseases, uncontrolled infections, pregnancy or lactation were excluded. Clinical symptoms, serum thyroxine, TRAb, thyroid ultrasound and orbital computed tomography formed the basis of the diagnosis. Using Ficoll-Paque density gradient centrifugation, PBMCs were isolated from less than 11 ml of fresh peripheral blood. Trizol reagent was used to extract the total RNA, and its quality was then checked on an Agilent 2100 Bioanalyzer. TCR beta CDR3 regions were amplified from RNA transcripts for repertoire sequencing. The first round was an RT-PCR using HTBI primers with the Qiagen OneStep RT-PCR kit, and this first round was followed by a second-round multiplex PCR, then size selection and purification. The libraries underwent paired-end sequencing with 100 bp reads on an Illumina HiSeq2000. The paper's data handling went like this. SOAPnuke was used for read processing, and reads with adapters, uncalled bases, a mean Phred below 15, or no exact constant-primer or identifier match were discarded. High-quality paired reads were merged with COPE v1.2.5. Clonotypes were defined as unique nucleotide sequences and were aligned to IMGT TRB V, D and J references using MiTCR v1.1. The analysis was limited to V-J combinations with a frequency above 0.0001, which together covered approximately 99% of repertoires. A TCR clonal expansion and chaos score per V-J combination was defined as the ratio of F50 clonal expansion to chaos observed in the TCRdist matrix. Features were reduced by Welch's t-statistics and random forest to around 13 V-J combinations, which fed a naive Bayes classifier. The Morisita-Horn index was used to measure how similar the thyroid and blood repertoires were. TCRdb ran its own pipeline on the public reads, namely fastp trimming at Q25 and MiXCR clone calling, and kept in-frame beta chains. Each CDR3 protein appears once, grouped with its most common genes and DNA. TCRdb, rather than the study authors, made the V and J calls. The sample table contains hundreds of thousands of distinct CDR3 sequences; only one count was recorded for just over 40% of them. The top ten constitute 3% to 4% of the sample.

The germline V gene (reference sequence) yields DFQATT for CDR1 and SNEGSKA for CDR2. The CDR3 spans 16 residues, from the cysteine through the phenylalanine. Only the CDR3 DNA stays, 48 bases, in frame from base 1. V and J are truncated by 3 bases and 0 bases respectively, leaving an intervening sequence of 15 bases. The sequence came from an adult man with Graves' ophthalmopathy. The sample comprised peripheral blood. The rearrangement joined TRBV20-1 to TRBJ1-3; D gene: possibly TRBD1, on 5 matching bases. The DNA sequence is given as TGCAGTGCTAGGCCCCCGGGGGGGGACTCTGGAAACACCATATATTTT. Protein translation: CSARPPGGDSGNTIYF.